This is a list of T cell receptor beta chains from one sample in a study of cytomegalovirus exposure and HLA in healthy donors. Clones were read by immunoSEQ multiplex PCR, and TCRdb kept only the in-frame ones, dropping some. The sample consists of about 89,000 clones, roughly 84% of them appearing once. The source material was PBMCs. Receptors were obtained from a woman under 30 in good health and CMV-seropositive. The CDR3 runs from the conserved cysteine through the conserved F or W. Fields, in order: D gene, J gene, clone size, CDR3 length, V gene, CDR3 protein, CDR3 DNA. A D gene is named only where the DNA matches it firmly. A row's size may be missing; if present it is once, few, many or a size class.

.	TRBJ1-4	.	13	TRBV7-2	CASGQGRGEKLFF	TGTGCCAGCGGCCAGGGTAGGGGTGAAAAACTGTTTTTT
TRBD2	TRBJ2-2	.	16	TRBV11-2	CASSLVASGITGELFF	TGTGCCAGCAGCTTAGTGGCTAGCGGAATCACCGGGGAGCTGTTTTTT
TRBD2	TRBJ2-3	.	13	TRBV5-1	CASAGGPGDTQYF	TGCGCCAGCGCGGGGGGGCCGGGCGATACGCAGTATTTT
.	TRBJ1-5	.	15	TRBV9	CASSVGGDLTQPQHF	TGTGCCAGCAGCGTAGGGGGGGACCTCACACAGCCCCAGCATTTT
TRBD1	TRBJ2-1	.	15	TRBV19	CASSDPGQGEDEQFF	TGTGCCAGTAGTGATCCGGGACAGGGTGAAGATGAGCAGTTCTTC
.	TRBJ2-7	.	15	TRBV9	CASSVSAGASYEQYF	TGTGCCAGCAGCGTATCCGCGGGGGCCAGCTACGAGCAGTACTTC
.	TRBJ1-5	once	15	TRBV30	CAWSAMNYADQPQHF	TGTGCCTGGAGCGCTATGAATTACGCCGATCAGCCCCAGCATTTT
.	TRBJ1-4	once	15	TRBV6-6	CASSFPGGGDEKLFF	TGTGCCAGCAGTTTCCCCGGGGGGGGAGATGAAAAACTGTTTTTT
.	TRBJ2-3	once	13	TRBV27	CASSLNLVGTQYF	TGTGCCAGCAGTTTGAACCTAGTGGGTACGCAGTATTTT
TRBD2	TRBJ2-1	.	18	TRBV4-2	CASSQAGTSGRSYNEQFF	TGTGCCAGCAGCCAAGCCGGGACTAGCGGCCGCTCCTACAATGAGCAGTTCTTC
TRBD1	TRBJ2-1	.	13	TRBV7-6	CASSSYRGREQFF	TGTGCCAGCAGCTCTTACAGGGGGCGCGAGCAGTTCTTC
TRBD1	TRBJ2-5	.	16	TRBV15	CATSRDVAGGEETQYF	TGTGCCACCAGCAGAGATGTGGCAGGGGGCGAAGAGACCCAGTACTTC
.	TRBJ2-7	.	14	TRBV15	CATSRPDSPYEQYF	TGTGCCACCAGCAGACCGGACAGTCCCTACGAGCAGTACTTC
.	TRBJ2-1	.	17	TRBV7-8	CASSFRLPGPGENEQFF	TGTGCCAGCAGCTTTCGACTTCCGGGACCGGGGGAGAATGAGCAGTTCTTC
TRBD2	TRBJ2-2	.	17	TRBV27	CASSFEGLAGDSGELFF	TGTGCCAGCAGTTTTGAGGGACTAGCGGGTGATAGCGGGGAGCTGTTTTTT
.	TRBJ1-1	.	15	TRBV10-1	CASSARTAKNTEAFF	TGCGCCAGCAGTGCCCGGACAGCCAAGAACACTGAAGCTTTCTTT
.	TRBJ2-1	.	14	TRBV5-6	CASSLDPGIGEQFF	TGTGCCAGCAGCTTGGATCCGGGAATCGGTGAGCAGTTCTTC
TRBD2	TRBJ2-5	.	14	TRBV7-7	CASSSIAGRGAQYF	TGTGCCAGCAGCTCAATAGCGGGTCGGGGGGCCCAGTACTTC
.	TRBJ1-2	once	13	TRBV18	CASSPASNYGYTF	TGTGCCAGCTCACCAGCGTCTAACTATGGCTACACCTTC
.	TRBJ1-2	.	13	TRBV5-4	CASSFTTGSGYTF	TGTGCCAGCAGCTTCACGACAGGCAGCGGCTACACCTTC
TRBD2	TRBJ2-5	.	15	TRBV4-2	CASSQDRGGQETQYF	TGTGCCAGCAGCCAAGATCGGGGGGGCCAAGAGACCCAGTACTTC
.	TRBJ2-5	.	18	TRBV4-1	CASSQVGRRARGDGTQYF	TGCGCCAGCAGCCAAGTCGGTCGAAGGGCCAGGGGGGACGGGACCCAGTACTTC
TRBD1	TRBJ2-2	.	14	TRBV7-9	CASSRGQLTGELFF	TGTGCCAGCAGCAGGGGACAGCTCACCGGGGAGCTGTTTTTT
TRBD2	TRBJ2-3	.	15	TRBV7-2	CASSLRLAGRDTQYF	TGTGCCAGCAGCTTGCGACTAGCGGGGAGGGATACGCAGTATTTT
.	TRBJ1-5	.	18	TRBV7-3	CASRGKRGWEVGPQPQHF	TGTGCCAGCAGGGGTAAAAGGGGTTGGGAGGTAGGGCCTCAGCCCCAGCATTTT
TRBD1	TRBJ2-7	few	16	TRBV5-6	CASSVARGQGTYEQYF	TGTGCCAGCAGCGTGGCCAGGGGACAGGGGACCTACGAGCAGTACTTC
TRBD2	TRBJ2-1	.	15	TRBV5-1	CASSLEGTSYNEQFF	TGCGCCAGCAGCTTGGAGGGGACTAGTTACAATGAGCAGTTCTTC
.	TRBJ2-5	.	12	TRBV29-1	CSVLGGGETQYF	TGCAGCGTCCTAGGGGGAGGGGAGACCCAGTACTTC
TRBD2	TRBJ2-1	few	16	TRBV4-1	CASSQVSSGIHNEQFF	TGCGCCAGCAGCCAAGTGTCTAGCGGTATTCACAATGAGCAGTTCTTC
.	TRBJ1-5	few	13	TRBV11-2	CASSLGSDQPQHF	TGTGCCAGCAGCTTAGGGAGCGATCAGCCCCAGCATTTT
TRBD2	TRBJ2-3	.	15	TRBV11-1	CASSPSGGAADTQYF	TGTGCCAGCAGCCCGAGCGGGGGGGCCGCAGATACGCAGTATTTT
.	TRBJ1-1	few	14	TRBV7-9	CASSLVHGGTEAFF	TGTGCCAGCAGCTTAGTACACGGAGGGACTGAAGCTTTCTTT
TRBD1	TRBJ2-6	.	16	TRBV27	CASSLRQGSGANVLTF	TGTGCCAGCAGTTTGCGACAGGGCTCTGGGGCCAACGTCCTGACTTTC
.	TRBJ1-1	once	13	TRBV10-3	CAITPGGSTEAFF	TGTGCCATCACCCCCGGGGGGAGCACTGAAGCTTTCTTT
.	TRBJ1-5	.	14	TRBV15	CATQGLGGSQPQHF	TGTGCCACCCAGGGCTTGGGGGGTTCTCAGCCCCAGCATTTT
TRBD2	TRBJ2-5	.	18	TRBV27	CASSLGPGGGSYQETQYF	TGTGCCAGCAGTTTGGGCCCTGGCGGGGGATCATACCAAGAGACCCAGTACTTC
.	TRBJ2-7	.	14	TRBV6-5	CAISAGFESYEQYF	TGTGCCATCTCGGCGGGGTTTGAATCCTACGAGCAGTACTTC
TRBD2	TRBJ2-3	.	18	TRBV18	CASSPQLAGGPVTDTQYF	TGTGCCAGCTCACCACAACTAGCGGGGGGGCCCGTCACAGATACGCAGTATTTT
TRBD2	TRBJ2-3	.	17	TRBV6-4	CASSRTSGGQGADTQYF	TGTGCCAGCAGCAGGACTAGCGGGGGGCAGGGGGCCGATACGCAGTATTTT
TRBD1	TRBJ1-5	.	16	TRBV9	CASSAGGQGASQPQHF	TGTGCCAGCAGCGCGGGGGGACAGGGGGCCAGTCAGCCCCAGCATTTT
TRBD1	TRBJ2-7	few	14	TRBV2	CASSGGTGDSEQYF	TGTGCCAGCAGTGGCGGGACAGGGGATAGTGAGCAGTACTTC
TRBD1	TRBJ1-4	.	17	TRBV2	CASSEASLTGTQEKLFF	TGTGCCAGCAGTGAAGCATCACTGACAGGGACCCAAGAAAAACTGTTTTTT